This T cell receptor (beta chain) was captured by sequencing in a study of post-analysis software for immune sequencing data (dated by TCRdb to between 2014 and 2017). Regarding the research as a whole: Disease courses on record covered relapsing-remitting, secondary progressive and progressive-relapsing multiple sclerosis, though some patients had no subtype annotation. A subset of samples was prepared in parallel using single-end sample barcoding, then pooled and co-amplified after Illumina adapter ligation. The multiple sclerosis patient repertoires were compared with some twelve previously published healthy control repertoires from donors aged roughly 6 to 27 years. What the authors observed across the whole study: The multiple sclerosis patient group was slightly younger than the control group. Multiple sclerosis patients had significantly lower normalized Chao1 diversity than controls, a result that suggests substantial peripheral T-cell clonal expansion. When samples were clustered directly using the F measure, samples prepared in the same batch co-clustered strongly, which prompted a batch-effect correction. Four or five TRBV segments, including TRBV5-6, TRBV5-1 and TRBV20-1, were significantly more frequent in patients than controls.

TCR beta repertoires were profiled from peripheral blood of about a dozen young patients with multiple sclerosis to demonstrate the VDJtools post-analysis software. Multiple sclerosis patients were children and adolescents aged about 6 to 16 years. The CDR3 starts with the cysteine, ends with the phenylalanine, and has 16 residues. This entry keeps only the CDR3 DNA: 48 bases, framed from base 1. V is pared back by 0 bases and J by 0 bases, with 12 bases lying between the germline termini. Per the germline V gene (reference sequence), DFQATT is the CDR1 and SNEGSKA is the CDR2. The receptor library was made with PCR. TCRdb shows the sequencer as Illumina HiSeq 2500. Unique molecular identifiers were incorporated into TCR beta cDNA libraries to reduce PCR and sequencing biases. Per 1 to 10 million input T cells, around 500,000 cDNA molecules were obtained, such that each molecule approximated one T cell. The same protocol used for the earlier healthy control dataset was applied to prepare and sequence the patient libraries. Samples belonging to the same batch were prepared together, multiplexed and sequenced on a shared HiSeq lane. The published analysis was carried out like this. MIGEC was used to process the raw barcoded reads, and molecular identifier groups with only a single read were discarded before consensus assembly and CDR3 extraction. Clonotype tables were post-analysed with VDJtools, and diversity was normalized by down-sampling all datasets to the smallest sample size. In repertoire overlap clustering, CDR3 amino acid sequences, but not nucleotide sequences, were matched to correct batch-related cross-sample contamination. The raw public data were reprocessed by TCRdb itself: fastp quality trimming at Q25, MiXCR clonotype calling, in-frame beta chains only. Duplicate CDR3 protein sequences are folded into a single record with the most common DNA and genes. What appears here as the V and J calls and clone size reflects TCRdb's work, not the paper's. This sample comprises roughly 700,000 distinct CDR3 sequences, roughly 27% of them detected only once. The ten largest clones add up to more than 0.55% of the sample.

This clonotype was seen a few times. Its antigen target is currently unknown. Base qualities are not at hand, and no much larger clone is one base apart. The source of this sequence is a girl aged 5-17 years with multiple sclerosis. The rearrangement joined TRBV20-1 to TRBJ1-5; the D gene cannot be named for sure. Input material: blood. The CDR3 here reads CSARDSGLYSNQPQHF. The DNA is TGCAGTGCTAGAGATTCCGGGTTATATAGCAATCAGCCCCAGCATTTT.